The 19 T cell receptor beta chains presented below share a single source sample, sequenced in a study of siplizumab effects on memory and regulatory T cells (dated by TCRdb to about 2019). Receptors were amplified or captured by the immunoSEQ multiplex PCR assay. In its TCRdb copy, this immuneACCESS table keeps in-frame sequences only and misses some clones. Where compared with another copy, unresolved V genes explain less than half of these, and the others have no known cause. The sample yields about 97,000 clones; about 90% were counted once. 1.1% of the sample comes from the top ten. Sequencing input: CD4+ T cells sorted from blood. The receptors derive from a human donor in good health.

The chain is built from TRBV6-1 and TRBJ1-4; D is uncertain. Germline V lookup: CDR1 MNHNS, CDR2 SASEGT. The CDR3 extends over 12 amino acids. The V end lost 7 bases, the J end lost 7 bases, and 10 bases lay between the germline ends. Here the CDR3 reads CASTSAPEKLFF. The CDR3 DNA follows: TGTGCCAGCACCAGCGCCCCTGAAAAACTGTTTTTT.

CDR3 bases: TGTGCCAGCAGCCTTAGTGGTAGCAATCAGCCCCAGCATTTT. This translates into CASSLSGSNQPQHF. The chain uses TRBV14 and TRBJ1-5; D is ambiguous. Germline V gives CDR1 SGHDN, CDR2 FVKESK. V dropped 4 bases and J dropped 0 bases, with 7 bases sitting between them. CDR3 length: 14 amino acids.

This clone was observed a single time. The chain combines TRBV19 with TRBJ2-5, with D perhaps assigned TRBD1 or TRBD2 (6 bases each). Trimming removed 4 bases at V and 1 base at J, with 13 bases between. The CDR3 extends over 15 amino acids. CDR1 and CDR2 from the germline V gene are LNHDA and SQIVND (reference sequence). DNA of the CDR3: TGTGCCAGTAGTAACATTAGGGGGGTCCAAGAGACCCAGTACTTC. Translation: CASSNIRGVQETQYF.

CDR3 DNA sequence: TGTGCCAGCAGAAGGACAGCTTATAATTCACCCCTCCACTTT. Protein: CASRRTAYNSPLHF. The chain employs TRBV6-5 and TRBJ1-6; D perhaps matches TRBD1 (6 bases). V gave up 6 bases and J gave up 4 bases, with 10 bases separating them. This CDR3 has 14 residues. The germline V gene has CDR1 MNHEY and CDR2 SVGAGI.

The sample holds one count of this clone. CDR3: CASSLIGSGQELFF. DNA of the CDR3: TGTGCCAGCAGCTTGATCGGCTCCGGCCAGGAACTGTTTTTT. The chain employs TRBV5-6 and TRBJ1-4, with D unresolved. Germline V CDR1 and CDR2: SGHDT, YYEEEE. The CDR3 runs 14 residues. Trimming took 1 base from V and 12 from J, leaving 16 bases between them.

DNA of the CDR3: TGCGCCAGCAGCTTAATCTCTTTCTCTCTACCCGGACGGCTTGATTCACCCCTCCACTTT. The encoded protein is CASSLISFSLPGRLDSPLHF. This chain uses TRBV5-1 with TRBJ1-6, with unresolved D. V shed 2 bases and J shed 8 bases, with 29 bases lying between them. Per germline, CDR1 SGHRS and CDR2 YFSETQ. The CDR3 has 20 residues.

V and J are TRBV6-1 and TRBJ2-5; D is uncertain. The CDR3 extends over 14 amino acids. V was pared by 7 bases and J by 4 bases, with 16 bases between. Germline-derived CDR1 and CDR2 are MNHNS and SASEGT. CDR3 in amino acids: CASIPRLVGETQYF. The CDR3 nucleotides read TGTGCCAGCATCCCGCGACTTGTCGGAGAGACCCAGTACTTC.

The chain carries TRBV12-5 and TRBJ2-1; 8 nucleotides match TRBD1. Germline V gene lookup returns CDR1 LGHNT and CDR2 FRNRAP. After removal of 2 bases from V and 6 bases from J, the junction contained 6 bases not matched to a gene. The CDR3 has 15 amino acids. CDR3 loop: CASGLTGGSGNEQFF. CDR3 DNA sequence: TGTGCTAGTGGTTTGACAGGGGGATCAGGCAATGAGCAGTTCTTC. The full variable domain, its missing parts supplied by reference TRBV12-5 and TRBJ2-1, is DARVTQTPRHKVTEMGQEVTMRCQPILGHNTVFWYRQTMMQGLELLAYFRNRAPLDDSGMPKDRFSAEMPDATLATLKIQPSEPRDSAVYFCASGLTGGSGNEQFFGPGTRLTVL.

The CDR3 nucleotides are TGTGCCAGCAGCTCGCACGGGAGCCCAGGGGCCAACGTCCTGACTTTC. Translated: CASSSHGSPGANVLTF. The rearrangement links TRBV9 to TRBJ2-6; the D gene is possibly TRBD2 (6 bases). The CDR3 is 16 amino acids. Looked up from germline, CDR1 is SGDLS and CDR2 is YYNGEE. V lost 4 bases and J 4 bases, leaving 15 bases between the germline ends.

CDR3 nucleotides: TGCGCCAGCAGCCTTTACTGGACTAGCGGAAGCTCCTACAATGAGCAGTTCTTC. Encoded protein: CASSLYWTSGSSYNEQFF. The chain combines TRBV5-1 with TRBJ2-1, with TRBD2 matching over 10 bases. V gave up 4 bases and J gave up 0 bases; unmatched junction bases: 10. Germline CDR1 reads SGHRS; CDR2 reads YFSETQ. The CDR3 covers 18 residues.

This clone appeared once. The chain employs TRBV19 and TRBJ1-5, with 7 positions matching TRBD1. J lost 1 base, V lost 1 base, and 4 bases had no gene match. Germline V gives CDR1 LNHDA, CDR2 SQIVND (reference sequence). This CDR3 has 16 residues. The CDR3, as DNA: TGTGCCAGTAGTATAGGAGGGGGCAGAAGCAATCAGCCCCAGCATTTT. Amino acids: CASSIGGGRSNQPQHF.

The rearrangement joins TRBV6-6 to TRBJ2-7, with 12 bases that match TRBD1. J lost 5 bases, V lost 0 bases, and 5 bases had no gene match. Germline V gene data show CDR1 as MNHNY and CDR2 as SVGAGI (reference sequence). This CDR3 has 16 amino acids. Here the CDR3 reads CASSYSHRDRGHEQYF. The CDR3 nucleotides are TGTGCCAGCAGTTACTCACACCGGGACAGGGGGCACGAGCAGTACTTC.

The rearrangement joins TRBV7-2 to TRBJ1-1, with 9 bases matching TRBD1. V was pared by 11 bases and J by 6 bases, with 13 bases of the junction left unmatched. This CDR3 comprises 14 residues. CDR1 and CDR2 (germline): SGHTA, FQGNSA. Written as DNA, the CDR3 is TGTGCCGTCCAAGCCCGGGACAGGGTATCTGAAGCTTTCTTT. Amino acid sequence: CAVQARDRVSEAFF.

The V call is TRBV28, the J call TRBJ1-4; D is perhaps TRBD1 (5 bases). Germline V gene data show CDR1 as MDHEN and CDR2 as SYDVKM. Trimming took 7 bases from V and 0 from J, leaving 18 bases between them. The CDR3 has 17 amino acids. The CDR3 loop reads CASTRPGPRATNEKLFF. For the CDR3, the DNA is TGTGCCAGCACTCGTCCGGGACCAAGGGCAACTAATGAAAAACTGTTTTTT.

The chain is built from TRBV9 and TRBJ2-1; 12 nucleotides agree with TRBD2. The CDR3 runs to 15 residues. Per the germline V gene, CDR1 is SGDLS and CDR2 is YYNGEE. After removal of 4 bases from V and 7 bases from J, the junction contained 6 bases not matched to a gene. DNA of the CDR3: TGTGCCAGCAGCCCCGGGACTAGCGGGTCAAATGAGCAGTTCTTC. This translates into CASSPGTSGSNEQFF.

This CDR3 is CASSLPDSKETQYF. The CDR3 coding sequence is TGTGCCAGTAGTCTCCCCGACTCAAAAGAGACCCAGTACTTC. The chain combines TRBV19 with TRBJ2-5; no clear D. The length of the CDR3 is 14 residues. Germline V gene data show CDR1 as LNHDA and CDR2 as SQIVND (reference sequence). Trimming took 5 bases from V and 3 from J, leaving 13 bases between them. Drawing the rest from reference TRBV19 and TRBJ2-5, the complete variable domain is DGGITQSPKYLFRKEGQNVTLSCEQNLNHDAMYWYRQDPGQGLRLIYYSQIVNDFQKGDIAEGYSVSREKKESFPLTVTSAQKNPTAFYLCASSLPDSKETQYFGPGTRLLVL.

The chain uses TRBV27 and TRBJ2-3; possibly TRBD1 for D (6 bases). This CDR3 region has 14 residues. The ends were cut back, 3 bases at V and 1 base at J, with 8 bases in the middle. Germline values: CDR1 MNHEY, CDR2 SMNVEV (reference sequence). CDR3 in DNA: TGTGCCAGCAGTTTGAACAGGGGCACAGATACGCAGTATTTT. This sequence encodes CASSLNRGTDTQYF.

The rearrangement links TRBV11-3 to TRBJ2-3; D may match TRBD1 or TRBD2 (5 bases each). Trimming shortened V by 9 bases and J by 4 bases, and 20 bases separated the two germline ends. This CDR3 region has 15 residues. Germline V CDR1 and CDR2: SGHNT, YENEEA. DNA of the CDR3: TGTGCCAGTAGAGAAGGGGCGGGTGGGGCAGATACGCAGTATTTT. It is translated as CASREGAGGADTQYF.

This sequence joins TRBV28 and TRBJ2-7, with D possibly being TRBD1 (5 bases). The CDR3 is 14 amino acids. V was trimmed by 3 bases and J by 2 bases, leaving 11 bases between them. Germline V lookup: CDR1 MDHEN, CDR2 SYDVKM. CDR3 nucleotide sequence: TGTGCCAGCAGTTTGAACAGGCCTACCTACGAGCAGTACTTC. Translated, it gives CASSLNRPTYEQYF.